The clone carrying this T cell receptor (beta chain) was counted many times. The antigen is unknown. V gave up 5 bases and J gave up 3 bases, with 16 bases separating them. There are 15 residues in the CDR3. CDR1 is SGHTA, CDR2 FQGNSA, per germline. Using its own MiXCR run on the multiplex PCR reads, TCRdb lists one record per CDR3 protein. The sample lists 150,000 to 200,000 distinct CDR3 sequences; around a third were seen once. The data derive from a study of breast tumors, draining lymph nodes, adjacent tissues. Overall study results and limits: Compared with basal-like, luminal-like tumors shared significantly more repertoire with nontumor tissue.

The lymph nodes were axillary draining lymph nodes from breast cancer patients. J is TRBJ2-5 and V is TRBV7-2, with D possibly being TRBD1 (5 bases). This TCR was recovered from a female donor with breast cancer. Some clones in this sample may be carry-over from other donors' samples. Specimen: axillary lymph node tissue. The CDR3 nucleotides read TGTGCCAGCAGCGTCCTGGGGCCTTGGAAAGAGACCCAGTACTTC. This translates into CASSVLGPWKETQYF.